The clone carrying this T cell receptor (beta chain) occurred many times. Documented time point: newly diagnosed GD, antithyroid drugs for less than 3 months. With RNA extracted from PBMCs as input, the TCR library was made. CDR3 length equals 15 residues. After removal of 5 bases from V and 4 bases from J, the junction contained 7 bases not matched to a gene. This sample was included in a study of regulatory T cells in long-lasting Graves disease. Study information: Graves' patients, newly diagnosed, had taken antithyroid drugs under 3 months.

Library construction for TCR beta used iRepertoire HTBI primers and Arm-PCR of CDR3 regions. TCRdb re-called the multiplex PCR reads through MiXCR, storing one row per CDR3 protein. Among under 800,000 distinct CDR3 sequences listed, under 20% were seen once. The sample also formed part of further work on T cells in Graves' hyperthyroidism and ophthalmopathy.

The V call is TRBV12-3 or TRBV12-4, the J call TRBJ2-7; 11 nucleotides agree with TRBD2. This sequence was found in a woman in her 30s with Graves disease. The specimen comprised peripheral blood mononuclear cells (PBMCs), sampled at new diagnosis, from a patient treated with antithyroid drugs. Written as DNA, the CDR3 is TGTGCCAGCAGTCCGACGCTAGCGGGGGGATACGAGCAGTACTTC. Translating gives CASSPTLAGGYEQYF.